This entry concerns a single T cell receptor (beta chain). Its antigen is not known. The CDR3 has 13 residues. V was trimmed by 1 base and J by 2 bases, leaving 4 bases between them. Germline-derived CDR1 and CDR2 are MNHNS and SASEGT. The PCR made use of 60 Vbeta and 13 Jbeta primers. The repertoire was sequenced with immunoSEQ multiplex PCR; TCRdb's copy has only in-frame clones and lacks some. The sample consists of a few hundred thousand clones, about 75% of them appearing once. These data are taken from a study of cytomegalovirus exposure and HLA in healthy donors. Study-wide results and limits: A later analysis found most CMV-associated TCR beta chains apparently HLA-restricted. Rarity characterized most TCR sequences, yet some public TCRs appeared in many donors. Cytomegalovirus status was reportedly diagnosed by the classifier with high specificity and sensitivity.

This TCR was sampled from a man between 18 and 29 years old in good health and CMV-seronegative. Specimen: PBMCs. The chain carries TRBV6-1 and TRBJ2-3; no reliable D call. The CDR3 loop is CASSEVYTDTQYF. The CDR3 region has the DNA TGTGCCAGCAGTGAAGTCTACACAGATACGCAGTATTTT.